This T cell receptor (beta chain) was sequenced in a study of blood T cell repertoires in COVID-19. Background on the study: Sites across the United States, Italy and Spain contributed samples from acute and convalescent COVID-19. The cDNA or gDNA used as material had been derived from T cells, B-cell-depleted T cells, or PBMCs.

Per the authors' pipeline: Reference gene primers were amplified, and this amplification served to estimate nucleated cell counts. Here immunoSEQ multiplex PCR was the method, and the copy in TCRdb shows in-frame clones only, minus some. V, J and clone size are those of that table, while D and trimming were read from the DNA. The data contain around 190,000 clones, about 81% of them singletons. The J segment lost 1 base and the V segment lost 9 bases, leaving 13 bases of the junction unmatched. The CDR3 has 17 amino acids. Germline assignment: CDR1 SGHDT and CDR2 YYEEEE. Participants came from about 24 US areas, aged roughly 18 to 95 years.

The sequenced sample was PBMCs or T cells enriched from blood (not recorded which). The rearrangement links TRBV5-6 to TRBJ2-2, with 9 bases identical to TRBD2. The receptor comes from a man between 40 and 49 years old who had recovered from COVID-19. CDR3 loop: CATVRSVAGVNTGELFF. Written as DNA, the CDR3 is TGTGCCACGGTCCGTTCTGTAGCGGGGGTGAACACCGGGGAGCTGTTTTTT.